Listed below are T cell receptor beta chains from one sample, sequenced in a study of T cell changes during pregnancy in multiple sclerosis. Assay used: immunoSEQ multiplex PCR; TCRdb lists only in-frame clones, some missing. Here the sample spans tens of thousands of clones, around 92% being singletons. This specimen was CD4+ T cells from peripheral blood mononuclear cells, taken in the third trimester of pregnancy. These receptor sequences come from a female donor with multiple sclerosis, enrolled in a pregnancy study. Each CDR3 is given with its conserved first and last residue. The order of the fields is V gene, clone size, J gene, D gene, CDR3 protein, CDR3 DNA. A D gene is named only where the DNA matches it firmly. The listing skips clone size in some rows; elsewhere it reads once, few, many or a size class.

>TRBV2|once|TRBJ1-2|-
CASRLPSAGTAYGYTF
TGTGCCAGCAGGCTTCCTTCAGCGGGGACGGCTTATGGCTACACCTTC
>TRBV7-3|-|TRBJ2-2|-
CASSLTGTTGELFF
TGTGCCAGCAGCTTAACTGGGACAACCGGGGAGCTGTTTTTT
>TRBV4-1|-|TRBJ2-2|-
CASSRIRGVLFF
TGCGCCAGCAGTAGGATCCGGGGAGTGCTGTTTTTT
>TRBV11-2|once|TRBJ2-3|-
CASSKIGLGTQYF
TGTGCCAGCAGCAAAATCGGGTTAGGTACGCAGTATTTT
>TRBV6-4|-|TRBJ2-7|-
CASSESRVLYEQYF
TGTGCCAGCAGTGAATCTCGCGTCCTCTACGAGCAGTACTTC
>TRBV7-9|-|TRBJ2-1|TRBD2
CASSLESLAGGGNEQFF
TGTGCCAGCAGCTTAGAGAGCCTAGCGGGAGGAGGGAATGAGCAGTTCTTC
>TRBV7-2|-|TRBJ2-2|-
CASSWTANTGELFF
TGTGCCAGCAGCTGGACTGCGAACACCGGGGAGCTGTTTTTT
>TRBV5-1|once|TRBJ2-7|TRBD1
CASEKTGTGEYEQYF
TGCGCCAGCGAAAAAACCGGGACAGGGGAATACGAGCAGTACTTC
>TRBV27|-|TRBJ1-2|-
CASSLSGNDGYTF
TGTGCCAGCAGTTTATCTGGCAATGATGGCTACACCTTC
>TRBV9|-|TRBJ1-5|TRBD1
CASSAGGDNQPQHF
TGTGCCAGCAGCGCAGGGGGAGATAATCAGCCCCAGCATTTT
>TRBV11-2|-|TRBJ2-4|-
CASRPQGLAKNIQYF
TGTGCCAGCCGTCCGCAGGGATTAGCCAAAAACATTCAGTACTTC
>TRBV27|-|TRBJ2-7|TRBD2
CASSFSGLAGGPGYEQYF
TGTGCCAGCAGTTTTTCCGGACTAGCGGGAGGGCCAGGGTACGAGCAGTACTTC
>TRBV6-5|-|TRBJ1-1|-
CASSYQGNTEAFF
TGTGCCAGCAGTTACCAGGGGAACACTGAAGCTTTCTTT
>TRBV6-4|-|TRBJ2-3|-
CASSDPRRILTDTQYF
TGTGCCAGCAGTGACCCGAGGCGGATTCTCACAGATACGCAGTATTTT
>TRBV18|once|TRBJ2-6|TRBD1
CASSPGTGRPSGANVLTF
TGTGCCAGCTCACCAGGGACAGGCAGACCATCTGGGGCCAACGTCCTGACTTTC
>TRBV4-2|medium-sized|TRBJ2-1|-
CASSQETQEGEQFF
TGTGCCAGCAGCCAAGAAACCCAGGAGGGTGAGCAGTTCTTC
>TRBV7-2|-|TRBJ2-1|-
CASSLDYSGDNEQFF
TGTGCCAGCAGCTTAGATTACAGCGGCGACAATGAGCAGTTCTTC
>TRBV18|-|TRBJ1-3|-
CASSPGGSHGNTIYF
TGTGCCAGCTCACCCGGGGGGTCTCATGGAAACACCATATATTTT
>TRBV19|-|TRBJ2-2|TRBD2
CASTVAGDTGELFF
TGTGCCAGTACCGTTGCGGGAGATACCGGGGAGCTGTTTTTT
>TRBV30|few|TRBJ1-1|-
CAWRYRGGTEAFF
TGTGCCTGGAGGTATAGAGGAGGCACTGAAGCTTTCTTT
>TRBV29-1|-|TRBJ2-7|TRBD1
CSVRTGDEQYF
TGCAGCGTTCGGACAGGGGACGAGCAGTACTTC
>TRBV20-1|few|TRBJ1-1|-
CSARMNTEAFF
TGCAGTGCGCGGATGAACACTGAAGCTTTCTTT
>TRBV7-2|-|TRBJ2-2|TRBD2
CASRTAGLAGGTGELFF
TGTGCCAGCAGAACGGCGGGACTAGCGGGAGGCACCGGGGAGCTGTTTTTT
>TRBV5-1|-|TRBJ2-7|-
CASSLDADLNYEQYF
TGCGCCAGCAGCTTGGACGCAGATTTAAACTACGAGCAGTACTTC
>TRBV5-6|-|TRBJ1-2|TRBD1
CASSLTTGRLSKGYTF
TGTGCCAGCAGTCTGACGACAGGGAGGCTTTCGAAAGGCTACACCTTC
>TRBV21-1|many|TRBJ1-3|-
CASSGWTVVGNTIYF
TGTGCCAGCAGCGGATGGACAGTTGTCGGAAACACCATATATTTT
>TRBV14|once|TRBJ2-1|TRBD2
CASSRTSGRTIYNEQFF
TGTGCCAGCAGCCGGACTAGCGGGAGAACTATATACAATGAGCAGTTCTTC
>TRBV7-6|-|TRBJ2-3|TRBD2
CASSLGPGGLAGVSDTQYF
TGTGCCAGCAGCTTAGGGCCCGGGGGACTAGCGGGAGTCTCAGATACGCAGTATTTT
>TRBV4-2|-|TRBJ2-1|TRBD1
CASSPPGQTSNEQFF
TGTGCCAGCAGCCCCCCGGGACAGACGTCCAATGAGCAGTTCTTC
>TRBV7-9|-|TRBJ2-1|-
CASNTATGSYNEQFF
TGTGCCAGCAACACCGCAACAGGCTCCTACAATGAGCAGTTCTTC
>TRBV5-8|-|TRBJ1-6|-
CASSQQGNLESPLHF
TGTGCCAGCAGTCAACAGGGAAATCTAGAATCACCCCTCCACTTT
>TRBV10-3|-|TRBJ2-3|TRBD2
CAISESGTRADGDTQYF
TGTGCCATCAGTGAGTCGGGGACTAGGGCGGATGGGGATACGCAGTATTTT
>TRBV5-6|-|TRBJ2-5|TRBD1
CASSKGQGETQYF
TGTGCCAGCAGTAAGGGACAGGGCGAGACCCAGTACTTC
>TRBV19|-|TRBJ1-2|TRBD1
CASSDRADYGYTF
TGTGCCAGTAGCGACAGGGCCGACTATGGCTACACCTTC
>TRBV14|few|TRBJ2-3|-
CASSHRTFTDTQYF
TGTGCCAGCAGCCATCGGACATTCACAGATACGCAGTATTTT
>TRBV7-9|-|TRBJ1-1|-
CASSLGSGGDTEAFF
TGTGCCAGCAGCTTAGGGAGCGGAGGGGACACTGAAGCTTTCTTT
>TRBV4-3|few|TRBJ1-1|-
CASSQDSPGGAFF
TGCGCCAGCAGCCAAGACAGCCCAGGAGGAGCTTTCTTT